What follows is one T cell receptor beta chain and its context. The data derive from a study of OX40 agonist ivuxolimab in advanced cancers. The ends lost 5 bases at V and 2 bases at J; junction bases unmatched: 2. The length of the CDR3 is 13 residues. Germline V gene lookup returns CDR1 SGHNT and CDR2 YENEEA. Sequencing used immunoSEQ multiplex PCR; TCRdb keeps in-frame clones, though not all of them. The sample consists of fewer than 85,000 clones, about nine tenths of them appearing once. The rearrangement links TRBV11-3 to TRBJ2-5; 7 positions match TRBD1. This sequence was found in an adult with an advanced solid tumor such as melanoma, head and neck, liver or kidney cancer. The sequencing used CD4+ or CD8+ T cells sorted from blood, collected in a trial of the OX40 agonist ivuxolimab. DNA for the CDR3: TGTGCCAGCAGCCAACAGGGGCAAGAGACCCAGTACTTC. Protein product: CASSQQGQETQYF.